These 27 T cell receptor beta chains were all obtained from the same sample, sequenced in a study of technical replicates of blood from several donors. Sequencing used immunoSEQ multiplex PCR; TCRdb keeps in-frame clones, though not all of them. The data show about 62,000 clones, approximately 87% seen once. Source material: PBMCs. These receptors were collected from a human donor in good health. Some clones in this sample may be carry-over from other donors' samples.

The V call is TRBV7-6, the J call TRBJ2-7; perhaps TRBD2 as D (5 bases). V gave up 4 bases and J gave up 2 bases, with 12 bases separating them. This CDR3 spans 14 amino acids. CDR1 is SGHVS, CDR2 FNYEAQ, per germline. The CDR3: CASSSGLKTYEQYF. CDR3 nucleotides: TGTGCCAGCAGCTCTGGACTGAAGACCTACGAGCAGTACTTC.

This chain connects TRBV10-3 to TRBJ2-5; 10 bases agree with TRBD2. V lost 10 bases and J lost 3; bases outside the gene matches: 17. Germline CDR1 is ENHRY and CDR2 is SYGVKD. This CDR3 is 17 amino acids long. This chain's CDR3 is CATKTLASGGDKETQYF. As DNA, the CDR3 is TGTGCCACTAAGACCCTGGCCAGCGGGGGGGATAAAGAGACCCAGTACTTC.

This clone was seen only a few times. This sequence joins TRBV27 and TRBJ2-7, with D possibly being TRBD1 (6 bases). Germline CDR1 and CDR2: MNHEY and SMNVEV (reference sequence). This CDR3 spans 14 amino acids. Trimming removed 5 bases at V and 1 base at J, with 12 bases between. CDR3 protein: CASSVEQGSYEQYF. In DNA, the CDR3 is TGTGCCAGCAGTGTCGAACAGGGTTCCTACGAGCAGTACTTC.

This rearrangement joins TRBV7-6 to TRBJ2-7, with D possibly TRBD1 on 6 matching bases. The V end lost 5 bases, the J end lost 0 bases, and 20 bases lay between the germline ends. This CDR3 has 17 amino acids. Germline lookup yields CDR1 SGHVS and CDR2 FNYEAQ. The CDR3 loop is CASSARAMDSLSYEQYF. The DNA for the CDR3 is TGTGCCAGCAGCGCCAGAGCCATGGACAGCCTCTCCTACGAGCAGTACTTC.

The sample holds one count of this clone. The chain couples TRBV2 to TRBJ2-5; 14 nucleotides agree with TRBD2. The CDR3 contains 15 residues. J lost 2 bases, V lost 5 bases, and 1 base had no gene match. Germline CDR1 is SNHLY and CDR2 is FYNNEI. This chain's CDR3 is CASSRTSGGQETQYF. CDR3 DNA sequence: TGTGCCAGCAGTCGGACTAGCGGGGGGCAAGAGACCCAGTACTTC.

The chain couples TRBV15 to TRBJ2-3, with D tentatively TRBD1 (6 bases). Germline loops: CDR1 LNHNV, CDR2 YYDKDF (reference sequence). The CDR3 is made up of 15 amino acids. V was pared by 0 bases and J by 5 bases, with 12 bases between. CDR3 nucleotides: TGTGCCACCAGCAGAGACTCAACAGGGCAAGATACGCAGTATTTT. This encodes CATSRDSTGQDTQYF.

The DNA for the CDR3 is TGTGCCACCCCCCCTAGCGGGGGGACGAACACCGGGGAGCTGTTTTTT. It yields the protein CATPPSGGTNTGELFF. The rearrangement links TRBV2 to TRBJ2-2; 11 bases fit TRBD2. The CDR3 is 16 amino acids. Germline V gives CDR1 SNHLY, CDR2 FYNNEI. Trimming cost V 10 bases and J 0 bases; bases outside gene matches: 7. Looking up the rest from reference TRBV2 and TRBJ2-2 gives the full variable domain: EPEVTQTPSHQVTQMGQEVILRCVPISNHLYFYWYRQILGQKVEFLVSFYNNEISEKSEIFDDQFSVERPDGSNFTLKIRSTKLEDSAMYFCATPPSGGTNTGELFFGEGSRLTVL.

This clone has just a few counts. The chain couples TRBV30 to TRBJ1-1, with 7 bases matching TRBD1. The CDR3 is 13 amino acids. J gave up 5 bases and V 4 bases, and 7 bases lay outside the gene matches. Per germline, CDR1 GTSNPN and CDR2 SVGIG (reference sequence). The CDR3 DNA reads as TGTGCCTGGATTGAGGGGGCGCGGACTGAAGCTTTCTTT. Its protein product is CAWIEGARTEAFF.

J is TRBJ1-1 and V is TRBV6-5; 8 bases are shared with TRBD1. The CDR3 length is 15 residues. V was pared by 6 bases and J by 3 bases, with 9 bases of the junction left unmatched. Germline V gene lookup returns CDR1 MNHEY and CDR2 SVGAGI. The CDR3 loop is CASRPPDRGHTEAFF. CDR3 bases: TGTGCCAGCAGGCCACCTGACAGGGGACACACTGAAGCTTTCTTT.

J is TRBJ1-2 and V is TRBV5-1; D is uncertain. V was cut by 0 bases and J by 2 bases, with 11 bases left in between. CDR1 is SGHRS and CDR2 is YFSETQ in the germline V gene. The CDR3 has 15 amino acids. The CDR3 protein is CASSLGGQRNYGYTF. The CDR3 DNA sequence: TGCGCCAGCAGCTTGGGCGGCCAGCGGAACTATGGCTACACCTTC.

J is TRBJ2-3 and V is TRBV7-6; D ambiguous. CDR3 length equals 15 residues. Germline lookup yields CDR1 SGHVS and CDR2 FNYEAQ. Between the trimmed V and J ends, which lost 2 bases and 1 base, there was a span of 10 bases. In DNA form, the CDR3 reads TGTGCCAGCAGCTTAAGTAGCCGACGCACAGATACGCAGTATTTT. Protein: CASSLSSRRTDTQYF.

DNA of the CDR3: TGTGCCAGTAGTAGGGCGACTAGCGGGAGAACAGATACGCAGTATTTT. Translated, it gives CASSRATSGRTDTQYF. The chain carries TRBV19 and TRBJ2-3; 12 bases are a match to TRBD2. The trim removed 4 bases at V and 3 bases at J, leaving 5 bases unmatched. Germline V lookup: CDR1 LNHDA, CDR2 SQIVND (reference sequence). The CDR3 has 16 amino acids. Drawing the rest from reference TRBV19 and TRBJ2-3, the complete variable domain is DGGITQSPKYLFRKEGQNVTLSCEQNLNHDAMYWYRQDPGQGLRLIYYSQIVNDFQKGDIAEGYSVSREKKESFPLTVTSAQKNPTAFYLCASSRATSGRTDTQYFGPGTRLTVL.

V gene TRBV7-2 combines with J gene TRBJ2-1; 8 bases align to TRBD2. The ends lost 1 base at V and 12 bases at J; junction bases unmatched: 8. The CDR3 is 14 amino acids. Looked up from germline, CDR1 is SGHTA and CDR2 is FQGNSA. The CDR3 protein is CASSLVQAGVSQFF. CDR3 nucleotide sequence: TGTGCCAGCAGCTTAGTACAAGCGGGAGTATCGCAGTTCTTC.

The chain carries TRBV7-2 and TRBJ1-4; D gene unclear. V gave up 1 base and J gave up 6 bases, with 9 bases separating them. The CDR3 totals 14 residues. Germline assignment: CDR1 SGHTA and CDR2 FQGNSA. CDR3 sequence (DNA): TGTGCCAGCAGCTTAGGGACTTCCGATGAAAAACTGTTTTTT. Its translation is CASSLGTSDEKLFF.

This sequence joins TRBV7-6 and TRBJ2-3; 8 bases map to TRBD1. The CDR3 consists of 16 residues. The germline CDR1 and CDR2 sequences are SGHVS and FNYEAQ. The V segment lost 1 base and the J segment 5 bases; nucleotides outside the gene matches: 8. The CDR3: CASSLGPQGAGDTQYF. Here the CDR3 DNA reads TGTGCCAGCAGCTTAGGTCCTCAGGGGGCCGGAGATACGCAGTATTTT. The complete variable domain, with remaining parts taken from reference TRBV7-6 and TRBJ2-3, reads GAGVSQSPRYKVTKRGQDVALRCDPISGHVSLYWYRQALGQGPEFLTYFNYEAQQDKSGLPNDRFSAERPEGSISTLTIQRTEQRDSAMYRCASSLGPQGAGDTQYFGPGTRLTVL.

The chain recombines TRBV7-2 with TRBJ2-3; D is perhaps TRBD2 (6 bases). Germline-derived CDR1 and CDR2 are SGHTA and FQGNSA. The CDR3 runs 14 residues. V lost 2 bases and J lost 5, with 11 bases in between. The CDR3 nucleotides read TGTGCCAGCAGCTTACAGAGGGAGGTAGATACGCAGTATTTT. Its translation is CASSLQREVDTQYF.

The gene calls are TRBV7-2 and TRBJ1-2; a possible D gene is TRBD1 (5 bases). This CDR3 region has 14 residues. Looked up from germline, CDR1 is SGHTA and CDR2 is FQGNSA. The ends were cut back, 0 bases at V and 7 bases at J, with 12 bases in the middle. The CDR3 protein is CASSLARGARGYTF. The CDR3, as DNA: TGTGCCAGCAGCTTAGCGCGCGGGGCCCGTGGCTACACCTTC.

V gene TRBV7-9 combines with J gene TRBJ1-4; D remains unclear. There are 15 residues in the CDR3. In germline, CDR1 is SEHNR, CDR2 FQNEAQ (reference sequence). V lost 1 base and J 0 bases, leaving 6 bases between the germline ends. The CDR3: CASSLVSATNEKLFF. In nucleotides, the CDR3 is TGTGCCAGCAGCTTAGTGTCAGCAACTAATGAAAAACTGTTTTTT.

The chain couples TRBV13 to TRBJ2-5; D is ambiguous. CDR3 size: 14 residues. Trimming left V 1 base short and J 3 bases short, with 9 bases between. Germline V gene lookup returns CDR1 PRHDT and CDR2 FYEKMQ (reference sequence). This CDR3 reads CASSLESEEETQYF. DNA for the CDR3: TGTGCCAGCAGCTTAGAGTCCGAGGAAGAGACCCAGTACTTC.

This chain joins TRBV11-2 and TRBJ2-2; the D is unclear. Trimming removed 8 bases at V and 4 bases at J, with 11 bases between. CDR1 and CDR2 (germline): SGHAT, FQNNGV. CDR3 length equals 13 residues. The CDR3, as DNA: TGTGCCAGCCGCCTCACAGTCACCGGGGAGCTGTTTTTT. It specifies CASRLTVTGELFF.

This clone has only one observation. The chain links TRBV27 to TRBJ2-7; 7 bases are shared with TRBD2. Losses at the gene ends were 4 bases for V and 0 bases for J; bases not matched to a gene: 6. Germline values: CDR1 MNHEY, CDR2 SMNVEV (reference sequence). The CDR3 consists of 15 residues. The CDR3 DNA follows: TGTGCCAGCAGTTCCACTAGCGCGAGCTCCTACGAGCAGTACTTC. Its protein is CASSSTSASSYEQYF.

V is TRBV5-6 and J is TRBJ1-2; the D gene is possibly TRBD1 (6 bases). Per germline, CDR1 SGHDT and CDR2 YYEEEE. The CDR3 loop spans 15 amino acids. The V and J ends lost 0 bases and 7 bases respectively, with 16 bases between them. CDR3 coding DNA: TGTGCCAGCAGCTTGGTAGGGGCCGCAGGGGCTGGCTACACCTTC. This translates into CASSLVGAAGAGYTF.

Only one count was recorded for this clone. The gene calls are TRBV4-3 and TRBJ2-5, with 7 bases matching TRBD2. V gave up 0 bases and J gave up 5 bases; unmatched junction bases: 6. Germline V lookup: CDR1 LGHNA, CDR2 YSLEER. This CDR3 spans 15 amino acids. CDR3 in amino acids: CASSQDWEGRETQYF. In nucleotides, the CDR3 is TGCGCCAGCAGCCAAGATTGGGAGGGGAGGGAGACCCAGTACTTC.

V usage is TRBV27 and J usage is TRBJ1-2; the match to TRBD1 covers 7 bases. The length of the CDR3 is 14 residues. The V gene end was trimmed by 5 bases and the J gene end by 7 bases; junction bases not matched to a gene: 10. The germline V gene encodes CDR1 MNHEY and CDR2 SMNVEV (reference sequence). The chain's CDR3 is CASSPRRGEAGYTF. The CDR3 DNA reads as TGTGCCAGCAGTCCCCGCAGGGGGGAGGCTGGCTACACCTTC.

The genes are TRBV7-2 and TRBJ2-7; perhaps TRBD1 as D (6 bases). This CDR3 has 13 residues. The germline V gene encodes CDR1 SGHTA and CDR2 FQGNSA. Trimming took off 2 bases at V and 6 bases at J, with 11 bases between the two ends. CDR3 coding DNA: TGTGCCAGCAGCTTACTAGCCAGGGGCGAGCAGTACTTC. The encoded protein is CASSLLARGEQYF.

The rearrangement links TRBV5-8 to TRBJ2-3; D unclear. The germline V gene has CDR1 SGHTS and CDR2 YDEGEE. CDR3 length: 13 amino acids. Trimming removed 1 base from V and 3 bases from J, with 6 bases in between. Here the CDR3 reads CASSLLRTDTQYF. CDR3 in DNA: TGTGCCAGCAGCTTGCTCCGGACAGATACGCAGTATTTT.

This clone is termed medium-sized. Other nucleotide sequences from this sample produce the same CDR3. The rearrangement joins TRBV4-2 to TRBJ1-4; 8 nucleotides agree with TRBD1. The J segment lost 3 bases and the V segment lost 4 bases, leaving 7 bases of the junction unmatched. CDR3 length: 16 residues. Germline V lookup: CDR1 LGHNA, CDR2 YNFKEQ. CDR3 loop: CASSPSQGASNEKLFF. In DNA form, the CDR3 reads TGTGCCAGCAGCCCTAGCCAGGGGGCTTCTAATGAAAAACTGTTTTTT.